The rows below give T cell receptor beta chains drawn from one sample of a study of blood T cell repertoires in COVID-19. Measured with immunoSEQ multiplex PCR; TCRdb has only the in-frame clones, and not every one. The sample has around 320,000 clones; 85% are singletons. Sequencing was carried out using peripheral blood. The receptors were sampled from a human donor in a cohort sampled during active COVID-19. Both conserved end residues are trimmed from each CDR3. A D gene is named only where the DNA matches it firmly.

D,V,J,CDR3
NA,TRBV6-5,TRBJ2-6,ASRYGAAGANVLT
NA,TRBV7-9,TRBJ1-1,ASSPHVENTEAF
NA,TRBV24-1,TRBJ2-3,ATSDPGEGGATQY
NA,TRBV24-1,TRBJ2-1,ATQDKSSYNEQF
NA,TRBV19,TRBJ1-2,ASSAGVRSGYT
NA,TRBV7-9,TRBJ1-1,ASSQGRTEAF
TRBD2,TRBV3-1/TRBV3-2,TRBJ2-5,ASSGTSRRGPTETQY
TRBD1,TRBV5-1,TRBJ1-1,ASSSNRGAEAF
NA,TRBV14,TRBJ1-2,ASSLNRVSYGYT
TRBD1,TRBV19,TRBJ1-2,ASSIPGQGRDGYT
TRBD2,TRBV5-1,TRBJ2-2,ASSLGLADTGELF
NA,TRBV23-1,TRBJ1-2,ASSQSRFRGYT
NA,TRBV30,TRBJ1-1,AWSGTASAF
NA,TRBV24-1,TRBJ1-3,ATSDPGYSGNTIY
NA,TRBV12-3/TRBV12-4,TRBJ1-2,ASSKVEGYGYT
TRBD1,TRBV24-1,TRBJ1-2,ATSEGTAYGYT
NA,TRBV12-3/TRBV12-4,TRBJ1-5,ASSLSRGDQH
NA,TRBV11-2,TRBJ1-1,ASSPPAGYYSTEAF
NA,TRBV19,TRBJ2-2,ASSIMVDGAGELF
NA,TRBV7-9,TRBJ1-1,ASSVQTGPNTEAF
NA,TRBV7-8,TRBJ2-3,ASSRGSGNVADTQY
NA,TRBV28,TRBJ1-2,ASSPTLRVVGGYT
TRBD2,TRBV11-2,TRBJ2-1,ASSFSTSGGFNEQF
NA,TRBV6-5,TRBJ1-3,ASRQGNTIY
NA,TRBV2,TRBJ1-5,ASSVRGTGQPQH
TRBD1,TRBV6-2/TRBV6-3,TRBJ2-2,ASSYSPFIQGGTGELF
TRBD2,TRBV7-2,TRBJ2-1,ASSFSPPSGVYNEQF
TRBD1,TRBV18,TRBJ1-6,ASSHTGQGVNSPLH
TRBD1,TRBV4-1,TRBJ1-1,ASSSRQGARNTEAF
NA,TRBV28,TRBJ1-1,ASSSGLEAF
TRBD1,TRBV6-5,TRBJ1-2,ASRLDRARGGYT
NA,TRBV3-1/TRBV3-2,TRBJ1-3,ASSQELIDTIY
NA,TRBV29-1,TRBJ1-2,SVPGPANYGYT
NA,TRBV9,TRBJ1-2,ASSGSTRLSYGYT
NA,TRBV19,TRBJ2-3,ASRDSLTDTQY
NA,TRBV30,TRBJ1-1,AWSVRAYTEAF
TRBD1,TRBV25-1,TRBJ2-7,ASSQREGQGTVEQY
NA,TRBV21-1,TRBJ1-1,ASSNNPGVGTEAF
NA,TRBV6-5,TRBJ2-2,ASHDKGDGTGELF
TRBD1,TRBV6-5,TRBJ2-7,ASGSGQGIYEQY
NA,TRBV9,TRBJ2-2,ASSVEVYVNRAGELF
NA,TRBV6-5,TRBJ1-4,ASRDAQGGEKLF
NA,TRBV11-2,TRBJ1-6,ASSLDVDSPLH
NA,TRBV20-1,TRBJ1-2,SSVDGYT
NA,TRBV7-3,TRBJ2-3,ASSPGTERDTQY
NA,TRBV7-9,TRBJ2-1,ASSYLGDEQF
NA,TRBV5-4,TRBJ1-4,ASSFEADEKLF